The 16 T cell receptor beta chains presented below share a single source sample, sequenced in a study of blood T cell repertoires in COVID-19 (dated by TCRdb to about 2020). The library came from the immunoSEQ multiplex PCR assay. Drawn from immuneACCESS, this table holds only the in-frame rearrangements with V and J called that TCRdb kept. Clones are partly lost; checked studies trace under half to an unresolved V gene and leave the rest unexplained. In this sample the table shows a few hundred thousand clones, around 89% of which occur a single time. The top ten hold around 4% of the sample. Sequencing was performed on peripheral blood. These receptors originate from a woman between 45 and 60 years old with active or convalescent COVID-19.

DNA of the CDR3: TGTGCCAGCAGCTCGAGACTAGCGGGCAGCGAGCAGTACTTC. Amino acid sequence: CASSSRLAGSEQYF. The V call is TRBV11-1, the J call TRBJ2-7; 10 nucleotides match TRBD2. Trimming took 4 bases from V and 6 from J; bases not matched to a gene: 6. In germline, CDR1 is SGHAT, CDR2 FQDESV (reference sequence). CDR3 size: 14 residues.

V is TRBV24-1 and J is TRBJ1-2, with 11 bases aligning to TRBD1. The V gene end was trimmed by 3 bases and the J gene end by 8 bases; junction bases not matched to a gene: 7. Germline V CDR1 and CDR2: KGHDR, SFDVKD. This CDR3 has 15 amino acids. CDR3 bases: TGTGCCACCAGTGATGCCGGGACAGGGGGTTTAGGCTACACCTTC. Translation gives CATSDAGTGGLGYTF.

The chain uses TRBV9 and TRBJ2-1; 9 bases are a match to TRBD1. The ends lost 3 bases at V and 6 bases at J; junction bases unmatched: 10. Germline loops: CDR1 SGDLS, CDR2 YYNGEE. This CDR3 is 16 amino acids long. Here the CDR3 DNA reads TGTGCCAGCAGCGCCCGGGACAGGGTGTGGGGCAATGAGCAGTTCTTC. It encodes CASSARDRVWGNEQFF.

There are a few counts of this clone. The rearrangement joins TRBV27 to TRBJ1-1; TRBD1 agrees at 7 bases. This CDR3 has 13 amino acids. The trim removed 8 bases at V and 4 bases at J, leaving 7 bases unmatched. The germline gives CDR1 MNHEY, CDR2 SMNVEV (reference sequence). CDR3 nucleotide sequence: TGTGCCAGCCAAAGGGGGCCGGCCACTGAAGCTTTCTTT. Translation: CASQRGPATEAFF.

V is TRBV5-4 and J is TRBJ1-1; D is perhaps TRBD1 (5 bases). CDR1 and CDR2 (germline): SGHNT, YYREEE (reference sequence). V lost 4 bases and J lost 0, with 10 bases in between. This CDR3 is built from 14 residues. CDR3 nucleotides: TGTGCCAGCAGCACCGGGACTATGAACACTGAAGCTTTCTTT. It yields the protein CASSTGTMNTEAFF.

V gene TRBV5-1 combines with J gene TRBJ1-3, with a tentative D call TRBD1 (5 bases). Trimming removed 1 base from V and 4 bases from J, with 9 bases in between. Germline loops: CDR1 SGHRS, CDR2 YFSETQ. This CDR3 is 14 amino acids long. CDR3 region: CASSLSGLGNTIYF. The CDR3 DNA is TGCGCCAGCAGCTTGTCAGGGCTCGGAAACACCATATATTTT.

The chain couples TRBV19 to TRBJ1-1; 7 bases fit TRBD1. The CDR3 covers 16 residues. V lost 5 bases, J lost 5 bases, and 14 bases stayed unmatched. CDR1 is LNHDA, CDR2 SQIVND, per germline (reference sequence). CDR3 loop: CASSPTFGTARTEAFF. CDR3 nucleotides: TGTGCCAGTAGTCCAACCTTTGGGACAGCGAGGACTGAAGCTTTCTTT.

The rearrangement joins TRBV29-1 to TRBJ2-7, with TRBD2 identical over 11 bases. The CDR3 sequence is 13 residues long. V shed 2 bases, J shed 3 bases, and the junction held 0 bases outside the gene matches. CDR1 is SQVTM and CDR2 is ANQGSEA in the germline V gene. DNA for the CDR3: TGCAGCGTTGAAACTAGCGGGAGCTACGAGCAGTACTTC. It codes for CSVETSGSYEQYF.

The CDR3 region is CASSLDPLYGYTF. CDR3 nucleotides: TGTGCCAGCAGCTTGGATCCCCTATATGGCTACACCTTC. The chain couples TRBV5-6 to TRBJ1-2; D is ambiguous. Between the trimmed V and J ends, which lost 0 bases and 5 bases, there was a span of 8 bases. Germline assignment: CDR1 SGHDT and CDR2 YYEEEE. The CDR3 sequence is 13 residues long.

The chain recombines TRBV5-1 with TRBJ2-7; weak D call: TRBD2 (6 bases). CDR3 size: 14 residues. Germline V gene lookup returns CDR1 SGHRS and CDR2 YFSETQ. Trimming pared 0 bases from V and 5 bases from J, leaving 12 bases between. The CDR3 nucleotides read TGCGCCAGCAGCTTGGCCGGGAGTGTGGACGAGCAGTACTTC. Amino acids: CASSLAGSVDEQYF. Full variable domain (missing parts from reference TRBV5-1 and TRBJ2-7): KAGVTQTPRYLIKTRGQQVTLSCSPISGHRSVSWYQQTPGQGLQFLFEYFSETQRNKGNFPGRFSGRQFSNSRSEMNVSTLELGDSALYLCASSLAGSVDEQYFGPGTRLTVT.

V is TRBV2 and J is TRBJ1-5; 7 nucleotides match TRBD1. The CDR3 is 14 residues long. Per germline, CDR1 SNHLY and CDR2 FYNNEI. The V gene end was trimmed by 4 bases and the J gene end by 6 bases; junction bases not matched to a gene: 6. CDR3 sequence reads: CASSGDSRGQPQHF. CDR3 in DNA: TGTGCCAGCAGTGGGGACAGTCGAGGTCAGCCCCAGCATTTT.

V gene TRBV10-3 combines with J gene TRBJ1-2; 9 bases are a match to TRBD1. The germline CDR1 and CDR2 sequences are ENHRY and SYGVKD. The CDR3 is 13 residues long. Trimming cost V 3 bases and J 7 bases; bases outside gene matches: 3. CDR3 nucleotide sequence: TGTGCCATCAGTGAACAGGGGGCCCGTGGCTACACCTTC. Protein sequence: CAISEQGARGYTF.

The chain uses TRBV9 and TRBJ2-3, with D possibly being TRBD2 (5 bases). Deletions cut 1 base from V and 0 bases from J, with 6 bases between. Looked up from germline, CDR1 is SGDLS and CDR2 is YYNGEE. The CDR3 contains 14 residues. This CDR3 reads CASSVSGSTDTQYF. CDR3 coding DNA: TGTGCCAGCAGCGTAAGCGGTAGCACAGATACGCAGTATTTT.

J is TRBJ1-1 and V is TRBV29-1; 10 bases align to TRBD1. The CDR3 runs 13 residues. The germline V gene encodes CDR1 SQVTM and CDR2 ANQGSEA. V trimming: 4 bases; J trimming: 4 bases; junction bases outside the gene matches: 3. Here the CDR3 reads CSVGQGAGTEAFF. The CDR3 region has the DNA TGCAGCGTTGGACAGGGGGCAGGCACTGAAGCTTTCTTT.

The rearrangement uses TRBV5-1 and TRBJ1-1; 10 nucleotides align to TRBD1. This CDR3 comprises 14 residues. Trimming cost V 3 bases and J 1 base; bases outside gene matches: 0. CDR1 and CDR2 from the germline V gene are SGHRS and YFSETQ. This chain's CDR3 is CASSWDRGNTEAFF. CDR3 DNA sequence: TGCGCCAGCAGCTGGGACAGGGGGAACACTGAAGCTTTCTTT.

This clone was counted a single time. The chain combines TRBV10-3 with TRBJ1-5, with D tentatively TRBD1 (6 bases). V gave up 3 bases and J gave up 6 bases, with 9 bases separating them. The germline CDR1 and CDR2 sequences are ENHRY and SYGVKD. CDR3 size: 13 residues. In nucleotides, the CDR3 is TGTGCCATCAGTGAAGACAGGACTCAGCCCCAGCATTTT. Translated, it gives CAISEDRTQPQHF.